This is a list of T cell receptor beta chains from one sample in a study of blood T cell repertoires in COVID-19. The protocol was immunoSEQ multiplex PCR, while the TCRdb copy is restricted to in-frame clones and leaves out a portion. This sample carries approximately 72,000 clones, around 86% of them seen once, and the ten largest clones take around 12%. Sequenced input: peripheral blood. These receptors all come from a woman aged 55-70 years with acute or convalescent COVID-19. The CDR3 runs from the conserved cysteine through the conserved F or W. D genes are given only for firm matches. The size field is filled for only some rows; it gives once, few, many or a size class.

j_gene,d_gene,abundance,v_gene,CDR3aa,CDR3nt
TRBJ2-1,TRBD2,NA,TRBV10-3,CAISISGGATNNEQFF,TGTGCCATCTCTATCAGCGGGGGGGCAACAAACAATGAGCAGTTCTTC
TRBJ1-1,NA,NA,TRBV2,CASSALTGNPEAFF,TGTGCCAGCAGTGCGCTTACAGGGAACCCTGAAGCTTTCTTT
TRBJ1-2,TRBD1,NA,TRBV6-6,CASRRTGSYGYTF,TGTGCCAGCAGAAGGACAGGGTCCTATGGCTACACCTTC
TRBJ2-3,NA,NA,TRBV5-8,CASSLFGQVTDTQYF,TGTGCCAGCAGCTTGTTTGGGCAGGTCACAGATACGCAGTATTTT
TRBJ1-1,NA,NA,TRBV5-1,CASSFSFREGTEAFF,TGCGCCAGCAGCTTTTCCTTCAGGGAGGGCACTGAAGCTTTCTTT
TRBJ1-6,TRBD1,NA,TRBV5-8,CASSYGDSRNSPLHF,TGTGCCAGCAGCTATGGGGACAGCCGGAATTCACCCCTCCACTTT
TRBJ1-1,NA,NA,TRBV19,CASTENTGTEAFF,TGTGCCAGTACCGAGAACACAGGGACTGAAGCTTTCTTT
TRBJ1-4,TRBD1,NA,TRBV30,CACSGGASEKLFF,TGTGCCTGTTCAGGGGGCGCAAGTGAAAAACTGTTTTTT
TRBJ2-1,TRBD2,once,TRBV9,CASTPSGGLYNEQFF,TGTGCCAGCACCCCTAGCGGGGGCCTCTACAATGAGCAGTTCTTC
TRBJ2-7,TRBD1,NA,TRBV19,CASSIDHERGPTGEQYF,TGTGCCAGTAGTATAGATCACGAGAGGGGGCCCACGGGCGAGCAGTACTTC
TRBJ1-2,TRBD1,NA,TRBV28,CATGTATYGYTF,TGTGCCACCGGGACAGCAACTTATGGCTACACCTTC
TRBJ1-5,TRBD1,NA,TRBV6-2/TRBV6-3,CASSYSVGGQESNQPQHF,TGTGCCAGCAGTTACTCGGTTGGAGGACAGGAGAGCAATCAGCCCCAGCATTTT